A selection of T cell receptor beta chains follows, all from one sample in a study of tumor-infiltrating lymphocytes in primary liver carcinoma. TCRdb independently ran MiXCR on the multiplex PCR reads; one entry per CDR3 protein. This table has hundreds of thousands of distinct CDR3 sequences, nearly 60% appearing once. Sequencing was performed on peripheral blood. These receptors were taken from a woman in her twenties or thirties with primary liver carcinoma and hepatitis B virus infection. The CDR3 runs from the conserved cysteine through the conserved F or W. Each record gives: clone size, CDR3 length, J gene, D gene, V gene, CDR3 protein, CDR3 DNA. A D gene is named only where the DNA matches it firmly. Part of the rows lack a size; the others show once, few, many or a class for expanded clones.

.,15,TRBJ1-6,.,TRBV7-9,CASSLVGGADSPLHF,TGTGCCAGCAGCTTAGTGGGGGGCGCTGATTCACCCCTCCACTTT
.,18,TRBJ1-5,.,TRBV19,CACSIGITAGSSNQPQHF,TGTGCCTGTAGTATAGGGATTACCGCAGGGTCCAGCAATCAGCCCCAGCATTTT
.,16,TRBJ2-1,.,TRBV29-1,CSVEASRLRVQETQFF,TGCAGCGTTGAAGCCTCTCGGTTAAGGGTCCAAGAGACCCAGTTCTTC
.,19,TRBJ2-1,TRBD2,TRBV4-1,CASSLKAWDTSGRTGEQFF,TGCGCCAGCAGCCTCAAAGCCTGGGACACTAGCGGGAGGACTGGTGAGCAGTTCTTC
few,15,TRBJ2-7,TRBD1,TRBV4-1,CASSLGQGGAYEQYF,TGCGCCAGCAGCCTCGGACAGGGTGGTGCCTACGAGCAGTACTTC
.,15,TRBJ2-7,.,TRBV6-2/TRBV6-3,CANITTRQATYEQYF,TGTGCCAACATTACCACCCGACAGGCTACCTACGAGCAGTACTTC
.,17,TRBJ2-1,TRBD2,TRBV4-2,CPSSLGGAGGLGNEQFF,TGTCCCAGCAGCCTCGGAGGAGCGGGAGGATTAGGCAATGAGCAGTTCTTC
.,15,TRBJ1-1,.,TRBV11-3,CASSPGGGVNTEAIF,TGTGCCAGTAGCCCAGGTGGAGGGGTGAACACTGAAGCTATCTTT
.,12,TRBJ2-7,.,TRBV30,CAWSVRGYEQYF,TGTGCCTGGAGTGTACGAGGCTACGAGCAGTACTTC
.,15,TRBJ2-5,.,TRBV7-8,CASSFDRIAQETQYF,TGTGCCAGCAGCTTCGATCGGATAGCCCAAGAGACCCAGTACTTC
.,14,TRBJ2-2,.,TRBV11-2,CASNLSLVTGELFF,TGTGCCAGCAACTTATCCCTGGTTACTGGGGAGCTGTTTTTT
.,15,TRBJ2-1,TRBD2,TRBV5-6,CVGSAAGTNYNEQFF,TGTGTCGGCAGCGCTGCCGGGACTAATTACAATGAGCAGTTCTTC
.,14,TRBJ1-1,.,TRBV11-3,CASSRDEPNTKAFF,TGTGCCAGCAGCAGAGACGAACCGAACACTAAAGCTTTCTTT
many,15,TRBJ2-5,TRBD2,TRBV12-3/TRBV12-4,CASSPGLAGGETQYF,TGTGCCAGCAGTCCGGGACTAGCGGGAGGAGAGACCCAGTACTTC
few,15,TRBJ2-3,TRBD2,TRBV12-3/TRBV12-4,CASRLAGGGTDTQYF,TGTGCCAGCAGACTAGCGGGTGGTGGCACAGATACGCAGTATTTT
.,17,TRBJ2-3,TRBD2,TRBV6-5,CASSHGGSGMRTDTQYF,TGTGCCAGCAGTCACGGAGGTAGCGGGATGAGGACAGATACGCAGTATTTT
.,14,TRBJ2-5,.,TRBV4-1,CASSYSGLEETQYF,TGCGCCAGCAGCTACTCGGGACTGGAAGAGACCCAGTACTTC
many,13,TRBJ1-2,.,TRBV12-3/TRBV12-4,CASRLDRHDGYTF,TGTGCCAGCAGACTTGACCGTCATGATGGCTACACCTTC
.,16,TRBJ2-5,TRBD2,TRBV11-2,CVSTLGLGGTGETQYF,TGTGTCAGCACCTTGGGACTAGGGGGGACGGGAGAGACCCAGTACTTC
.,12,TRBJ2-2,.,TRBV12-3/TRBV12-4,CAGSFATGELFF,TGTGCCGGCAGTTTTGCCACCGGGGAGTTGTTTTTT
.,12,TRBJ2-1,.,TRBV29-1,CSDDRGLNEQFF,TGCAGCGATGATAGGGGGTTGAATGAACAGTTCTTC
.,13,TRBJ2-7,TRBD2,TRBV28,CASTLAGGSEQYF,TGTGCCAGCACCTTAGCGGGAGGGAGTGAGCAGTACTTC
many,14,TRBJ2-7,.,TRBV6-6,CASKLGGQFYEQYF,TGTGCCAGCAAGTTGGGGGGGCAGTTCTACGAGCAGTACTTC
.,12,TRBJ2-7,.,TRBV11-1,CAGSPGRYEQYF,TGTGCCGGCAGTCCCGGACGTTACGAGCAATACTTC
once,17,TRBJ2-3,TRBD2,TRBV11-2,CASSHWTSGTSYSPQYF,TGTGCTAGCAGCCATTGGACCAGCGGGACCTCCTACTCCCCGCAGTATTTT
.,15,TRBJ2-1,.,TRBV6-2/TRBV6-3,CGSTPDRNSYNEQFF,TGTGGCAGCACTCCAGACAGGAACTCCTACAATGAGCAGTTCTTC
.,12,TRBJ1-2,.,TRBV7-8,CASSQAGSGYTF,TGTGCCAGCAGCCAGGCAGGCAGTGGCTACACCTTC
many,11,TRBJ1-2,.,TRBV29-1,CSASGHYGYTF,TGCAGCGCCTCAGGGCACTATGGCTACACCTTC
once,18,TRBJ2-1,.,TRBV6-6,CASSSNNGRRSSYNEQFF,TGTGCCAGCAGCTCTAATAACGGGAGAAGATCCTCCTACAATGAGCAGTTCTTC
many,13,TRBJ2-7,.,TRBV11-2,CASSYGLLYEQYF,TGTGCCAGCAGTTACGGGCTACTCTACGAGCAGTACTTC
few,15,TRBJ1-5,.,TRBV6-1,CASSVRVESFQPRHF,TGTGCCAGCAGTGTCAGGGTAGAATCGTTTCAGCCCCGGCATTTT
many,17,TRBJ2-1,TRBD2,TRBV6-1,CASSGRLAGVTYNEQFF,TGTGCCAGCAGTGGAAGACTAGCGGGAGTCACCTACAATGAGCAGTTCTTC
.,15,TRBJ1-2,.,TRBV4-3,CASSRDRRGRGGYTF,TGCGCCAGCAGCCGAGATAGGAGGGGCCGTGGTGGCTACACCTTC
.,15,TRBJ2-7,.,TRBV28,CARTVVGSPTYEQYF,TGTGCCAGAACCGTCGTCGGGAGTCCTACCTACGAGCAGTACTTC
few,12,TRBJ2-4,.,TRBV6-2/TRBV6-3,CASSYPENIQYF,TGTGCCAGCAGTTACCCCGAAAACATTCAGTACTTC
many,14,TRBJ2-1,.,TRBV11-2,CASSLGAFTNEQFF,TGTGCCAGCAGCTTAGGTGCCTTTACAAACGAGCAGTTCTTC
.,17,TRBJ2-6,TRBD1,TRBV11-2,CASSLGTGIGGTNVLTF,TGTGCCAGCAGCCTAGGGACAGGGATCGGTGGGACCAACGTCCTGACTTTC
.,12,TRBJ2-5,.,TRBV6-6,CASSYVEETLYF,TGTGCCAGCAGTTACGTGGAAGAGACCCTGTACTTC
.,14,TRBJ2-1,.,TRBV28,CAGSTIIVRNEQFF,TGTGCCGGCAGTACAATCATTGTTAGGAATGAGCAGTTCTTC
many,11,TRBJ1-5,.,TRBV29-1,CSVPPDQPQHF,TGCAGCGTTCCCCCGGATCAGCCCCAGCATTTT
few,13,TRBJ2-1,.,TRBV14,CASSQAIMVTQFF,TGTGCCAGCAGCCAAGCAATCATGGTAACGCAGTTCTTC
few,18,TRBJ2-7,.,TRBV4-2,CASSQFRFLSAVSYEQYF,TGTGCCAGCAGCCAATTTCGCTTCCTTAGCGCCGTCTCCTACGAGCAGTACTTC
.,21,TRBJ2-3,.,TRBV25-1,CASSSSRGSVGRVTVTDTQYF,TGTGCCAGCAGTTCCTCTCGGGGTAGCGTTGGAAGGGTGACTGTTACAGATACGCAGTATTTT
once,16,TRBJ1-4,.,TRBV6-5,CARSYAAGAYGQKLFF,TGTGCCAGGAGTTACGCTGCAGGGGCATATGGTCAAAAACTGTTTTTT
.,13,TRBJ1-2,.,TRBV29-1,CSEHGRGRDDYTF,TGCAGCGAGCATGGGCGGGGTAGGGATGACTACACCTTC
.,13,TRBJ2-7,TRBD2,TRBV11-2,CASGLAGAGEQYF,TGTGCCAGTGGCTTAGCGGGGGCAGGCGAGCAGTACTTC
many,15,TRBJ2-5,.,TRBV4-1,CASSQDAAGPQTQYF,TGCGCCAGCAGCCAAGATGCGGCAGGTCCCCAGACCCAGTACTTC
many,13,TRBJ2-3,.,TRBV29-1,CSVEGPSTDTQYF,TGCAGCGTTGAAGGGCCTAGCACAGATACGCAGTATTTT
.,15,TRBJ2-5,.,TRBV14,CASSQDEGRRETQYF,TGTGCCAGCAGCCAAGACGAAGGACGCAGGGAGACCCAGTACTTC
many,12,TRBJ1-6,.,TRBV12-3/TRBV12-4,CASSANNSPLHF,TGTGCCAGCAGCGCCAATAATTCACCCCTCCACTTT
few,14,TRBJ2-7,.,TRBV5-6,CASSFLGVYDEQYF,TGTGCCAGCAGCTTTCTTGGTGTTTATGACGAGCAGTACTTC
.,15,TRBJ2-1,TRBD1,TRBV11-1,CASSITGTGAVERFF,TGTGCCAGCAGCATAACCGGGACAGGGGCGGTTGAGCGGTTCTTC
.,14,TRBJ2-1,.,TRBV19,CASSNSGSYNEQFF,TGTGCCAGTAGTAACAGCGGCTCCTACAATGAGCAGTTCTTC
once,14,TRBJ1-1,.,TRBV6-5,CDSKAEYLNTEAFF,TGTGACAGCAAGGCAGAGTATTTGAACACTGAAGCTTTCTTT
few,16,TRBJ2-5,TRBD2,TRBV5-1,CASSLGSSGSLETQYF,TGCGCCAGCAGCTTGGGGTCTAGCGGGAGCTTGGAGACCCAGTACTTC